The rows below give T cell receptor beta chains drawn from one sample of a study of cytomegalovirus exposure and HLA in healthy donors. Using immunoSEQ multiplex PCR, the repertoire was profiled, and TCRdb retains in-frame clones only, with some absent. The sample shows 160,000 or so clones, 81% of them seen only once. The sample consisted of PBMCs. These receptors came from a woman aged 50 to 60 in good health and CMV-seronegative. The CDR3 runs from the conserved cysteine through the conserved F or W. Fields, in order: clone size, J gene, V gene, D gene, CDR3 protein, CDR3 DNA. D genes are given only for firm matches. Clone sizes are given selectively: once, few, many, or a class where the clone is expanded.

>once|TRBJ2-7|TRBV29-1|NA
CSVVANRAPYEQYF
TGCAGCGTTGTAGCTAACAGGGCTCCCTACGAGCAGTACTTC
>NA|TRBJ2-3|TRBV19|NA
CASSKSIAPDTQYF
TGTGCCAGTAGTAAATCGATAGCACCAGATACGCAGTATTTT
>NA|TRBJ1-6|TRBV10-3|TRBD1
CATRDRKDNSPLHF
TGTGCCACCCGGGACAGAAAGGATAATTCACCCCTCCACTTT
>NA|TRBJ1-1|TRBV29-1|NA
CSVGNSLNTEAFF
TGCAGCGTTGGTAACAGCTTGAACACTGAAGCTTTCTTT
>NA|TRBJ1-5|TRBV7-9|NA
CASSPGGIGNQPQHF
TGTGCCAGCAGCCCGGGGGGGATAGGCAATCAGCCCCAGCATTTT
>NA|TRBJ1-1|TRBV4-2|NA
CASSQTPDTEAFF
TGTGCCAGCAGCCAAACCCCGGACACTGAAGCTTTCTTT
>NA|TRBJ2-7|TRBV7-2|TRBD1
CASSLNRGHSYEQYF
TGTGCCAGCAGCTTGAACAGGGGGCACTCCTACGAGCAGTACTTC
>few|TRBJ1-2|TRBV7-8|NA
CASSLGERGVGYTF
TGTGCCAGCAGCTTAGGTGAACGGGGGGTTGGCTACACCTTC
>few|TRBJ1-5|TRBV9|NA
CASSADTGFNQPQHF
TGTGCCAGCAGCGCGGACACAGGGTTCAATCAGCCCCAGCATTTT
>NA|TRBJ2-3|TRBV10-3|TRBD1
CAIQGDISDTQYF
TGTGCCATTCAGGGGGACATTTCAGATACGCAGTATTTT
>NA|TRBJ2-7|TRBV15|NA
CATSGSSRPPYEQYF
TGTGCCACCTCCGGGAGTTCCCGGCCCCCCTACGAGCAGTACTTC
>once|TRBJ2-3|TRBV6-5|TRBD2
CARPQGLETDTQYF
TGTGCCAGACCGCAGGGACTAGAAACAGATACGCAGTATTTT
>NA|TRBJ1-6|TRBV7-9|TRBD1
CASRGGPGGDNSPLHF
TGTGCCAGCAGGGGGGGTCCAGGGGGCGATAATTCACCCCTCCACTTT
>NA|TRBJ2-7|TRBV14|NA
CASSQVWGQRVEQYF
TGTGCCAGCAGCCAAGTGTGGGGACAACGGGTCGAGCAGTACTTC
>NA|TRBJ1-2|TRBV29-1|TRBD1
CSVVPTGAYGYTF
TGCAGCGTCGTCCCGACAGGGGCCTATGGCTACACCTTC
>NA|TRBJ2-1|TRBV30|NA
CAWSRLNEQFF
TGTGCCTGGAGTAGACTAAATGAGCAGTTCTTC
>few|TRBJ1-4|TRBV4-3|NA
CASSQGARTTNEKLFF
TGCGCCAGCAGCCAAGGTGCTAGAACAACTAATGAAAAACTGTTTTTT
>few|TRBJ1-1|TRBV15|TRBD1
CATGQGGGAFF
TGTGCCACAGGACAGGGTGGTGGAGCTTTCTTT
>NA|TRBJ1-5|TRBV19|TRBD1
CASRPRQGLIQPQHF
TGTGCCAGTAGACCCAGACAGGGTCTGATTCAGCCCCAGCATTTT
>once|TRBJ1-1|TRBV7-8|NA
CASSPLSAGRGTEAFF
TGTGCCAGCAGCCCCCTTAGCGCGGGGCGTGGGACTGAAGCTTTCTTT
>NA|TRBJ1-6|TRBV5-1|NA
CASSLAPDYNSPLHF
TGCGCCAGCAGCTTGGCTCCAGATTATAATTCACCCCTCCACTTT
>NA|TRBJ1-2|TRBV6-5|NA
CASRQGLNTGYTF
TGTGCCAGCAGACAGGGTCTTAATACTGGCTACACCTTC
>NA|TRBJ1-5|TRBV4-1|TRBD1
CASSQGQGAVQPQHF
TGCGCCAGCAGCCAAGGACAGGGGGCGGTTCAGCCCCAGCATTTT
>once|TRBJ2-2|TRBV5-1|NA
CASSLVVLAGTGELFF
TGCGCCAGCAGCTTGGTTGTGCTAGCTGGGACCGGGGAGCTGTTTTTT
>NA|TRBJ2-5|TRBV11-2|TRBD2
CASSLLGLAWSQETQYF
TGTGCCAGCAGCTTACTAGGACTAGCGTGGAGCCAAGAGACCCAGTACTTC
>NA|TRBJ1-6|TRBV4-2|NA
CASSQESQRRGLASPLHF
TGTGCCAGCAGCCAAGAATCCCAAAGGAGAGGATTAGCTTCACCCCTCCACTTT
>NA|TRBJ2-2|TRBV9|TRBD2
CASSGRAKAGGPGGELFF
TGTGCCAGCAGCGGACGCGCGAAGGCGGGAGGGCCTGGGGGGGAGCTGTTTTTT
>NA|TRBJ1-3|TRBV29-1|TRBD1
CSVGTGYSGNTIYF
TGCAGCGTTGGGACAGGCTACTCTGGAAACACCATATATTTT
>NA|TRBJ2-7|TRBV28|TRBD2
CASSSQRGIYEQYF
TGTGCCAGCAGTTCGCAGCGGGGTATCTACGAGCAGTACTTC
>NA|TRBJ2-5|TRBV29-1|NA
CSVGRGDETQYF
TGCAGCGTCGGCAGGGGAGACGAGACCCAGTACTTC
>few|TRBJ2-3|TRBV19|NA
CASSQGYTDTQYF
TGTGCCAGTAGTCAGGGCTACACAGATACGCAGTATTTT
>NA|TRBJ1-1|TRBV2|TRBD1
CASKGPRQGSTEAFF
TGTGCCAGCAAAGGCCCCAGACAGGGAAGTACTGAAGCTTTCTTT
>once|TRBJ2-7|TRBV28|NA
CASRYGLGGYEQYF
TGTGCCAGCAGGTATGGACTAGGGGGCTACGAGCAGTACTTC
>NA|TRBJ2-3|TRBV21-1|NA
CASSTRGASTDTQYF
TGTGCCAGCAGCACGCGGGGGGCAAGCACAGATACGCAGTATTTT
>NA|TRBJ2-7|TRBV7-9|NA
CASSPRQAPYEQYF
TGTGCCAGCAGCCCCCGACAGGCCCCCTACGAGCAGTACTTC
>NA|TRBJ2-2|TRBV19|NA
CASSIDRRNTGELFF
TGTGCCAGTAGTATAGATCGGAGAAACACCGGGGAGCTGTTTTTT
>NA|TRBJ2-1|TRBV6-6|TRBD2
CASSASGRGNEQFF
TGTGCCAGCAGCGCTAGCGGGAGGGGGAATGAGCAGTTCTTC